What follows are 19 T cell receptor beta chains derived from one specimen sequenced in a study of PD-1 blockade in mismatch repair-deficient tumors. The protocol was immunoSEQ multiplex PCR, while the TCRdb copy is restricted to in-frame clones and leaves out a portion. The data contain 14,000 or so clones, 65% to 90% of them singletons. Sequenced here: PBMCs, sampled approximately 14 weeks after starting pembrolizumab. The receptors stem from an adult with mismatch repair-deficient cancer.

The J gene is TRBJ2-7, the V gene TRBV7-2, with 7 bases matching TRBD2. The germline V gene has CDR1 SGHTA and CDR2 FQGNSA. V lost 2 bases, J lost 0 bases, and 7 bases stayed unmatched. The CDR3 spans 16 residues. CDR3 sequence reads: CASSLQSLAVSYEQYF. DNA for the CDR3: TGTGCCAGCAGCTTACAGTCCCTAGCGGTCTCCTACGAGCAGTACTTC.

The chain employs TRBV6-1 and TRBJ2-3; TRBD1 agrees at 7 bases. The V segment lost 6 bases and the J segment 5 bases; nucleotides outside the gene matches: 8. Germline CDR1 and CDR2: MNHNS and SASEGT. The CDR3 is 14 amino acids. CDR3 DNA sequence: TGTGCCAGCAGGAGTCTGACAGGGATAGATACGCAGTATTTT. It yields the protein CASRSLTGIDTQYF.

This clone was counted between two and nine times. The chain links TRBV2 to TRBJ2-7; 8 bases fit TRBD2. The CDR3 spans 16 residues. Germline loops: CDR1 SNHLY, CDR2 FYNNEI. V trimming: 1 base; J trimming: 2 bases; junction bases outside the gene matches: 7. The CDR3 coding sequence is TGTGCCAGCAGTGAAGGAGCGGGAGTGATTACCTACGAGCAGTACTTC. The encoded protein is CASSEGAGVITYEQYF.

The CDR3 region is CAWSRGRVYEQYF. As DNA, the CDR3 is TGTGCCTGGAGTAGGGGGAGGGTTTACGAGCAGTACTTC. The chain recombines TRBV30 with TRBJ2-7, with D perhaps TRBD2 (7 bases). The CDR3 covers 13 residues. From germline, CDR1 is GTSNPN and CDR2 SVGIG (reference sequence). V gave up 2 bases and J gave up 4 bases, with 12 bases separating them.

This rearrangement joins TRBV6-1 to TRBJ2-2, with a possible D match to TRBD1 (6 bases). Between the trimmed V and J ends, which lost 3 bases and 3 bases, there was a span of 11 bases. Germline V lookup: CDR1 MNHNS, CDR2 SASEGT. The CDR3 is 15 residues long. The chain's CDR3 is CASSDNRAHTGELFF. CDR3 sequence (DNA): TGTGCCAGCAGTGATAACAGGGCCCACACCGGGGAGCTGTTTTTT.

The chain joins TRBV15 to TRBJ1-6; 7 positions agree with TRBD1. Germline V lookup: CDR1 LNHNV, CDR2 YYDKDF (reference sequence). The CDR3 covers 15 residues. The V segment lost 0 bases and the J segment 7 bases; nucleotides outside the gene matches: 3. This chain's CDR3 is CATSRDPTGNSPLHF. CDR3 nucleotide sequence: TGTGCCACCAGCAGAGACCCGACAGGGAATTCACCCCTCCACTTT.

This chain joins TRBV19 and TRBJ2-2; 10 nucleotides match TRBD1. The CDR3 contains 16 residues. After removal of 6 bases from V and 4 bases from J, the junction contained 8 bases not matched to a gene. CDR1 and CDR2 from the germline V gene are LNHDA and SQIVND (reference sequence). The CDR3 loop is CASRTGTGVTTGELFF. Here the CDR3 DNA reads TGTGCCAGTAGGACCGGGACAGGGGTGACCACCGGGGAGCTGTTTTTT.

This sequence joins TRBV7-8 and TRBJ2-5; tentatively, D is TRBD2 (6 bases). CDR3 length: 15 amino acids. Trimming stripped 4 bases from V and 5 bases from J, with 17 bases between. Germline V gives CDR1 SGHVS, CDR2 FQNEAQ. CDR3 in amino acids: CASSWGLGSIETQYF. CDR3 in DNA: TGTGCCAGCAGCTGGGGACTCGGGTCTATTGAGACCCAGTACTTC. Drawing the rest from reference TRBV7-8 and TRBJ2-5, the complete variable domain is GAGVSQSPRYKVAKRGQDVALRCDPISGHVSLFWYQQALGQGPEFLTYFQNEAQLDKSGLPSDRFFAERPEGSVSTLKIQRTQQEDSAVYLCASSWGLGSIETQYFGPGTRLLVL.

The CDR3 protein is CASSRPGRGGSYNEQFF. The CDR3 nucleotides read TGTGCCAGTAGTCGTCCCGGGCGGGGGGGCTCCTACAATGAGCAGTTCTTC. The genes are TRBV19 and TRBJ2-1; 9 bases match TRBD2. Germline CDR1 LNHDA, CDR2 SQIVND (reference sequence). Germline trimming cut 5 bases from V and 0 bases from J; bases unmatched to any gene: 8. The CDR3 consists of 17 residues.

The V and J genes are TRBV11-2 and TRBJ2-1; D remains ambiguous. CDR1 SGHAT and CDR2 FQNNGV come from the germline V gene. V lost 2 bases and J 8 bases, leaving 16 bases between the germline ends. The CDR3 is 15 amino acids. In DNA, the CDR3 is TGTGCCAGCAGCTTAAGCTTAGCTTCGGGTTATGAGCAGTTCTTC. Amino acid sequence: CASSLSLASGYEQFF.

The rearrangement links TRBV5-1 to TRBJ2-1, with D possibly being TRBD2 (5 bases). CDR1 is SGHRS, CDR2 YFSETQ, per germline. V was shortened by 1 base and J by 5 bases, with 7 bases between the two germline ends. CDR3 length: 13 residues. CDR3 residues: CASSLQRNNEQFF. The DNA of the CDR3 is TGCGCCAGCAGCTTGCAGCGGAACAATGAGCAGTTCTTC. Full variable domain (outside the CDR3, taken from reference TRBV5-1 and TRBJ2-1): KAGVTQTPRYLIKTRGQQVTLSCSPISGHRSVSWYQQTPGQGLQFLFEYFSETQRNKGNFPGRFSGRQFSNSRSEMNVSTLELGDSALYLCASSLQRNNEQFFGPGTRLTVL.

This clone was seen only a few times. The rearrangement links TRBV30 to TRBJ2-7, with TRBD1 matching over 7 bases. With 4 bases clipped from V and 0 bases from J, the junction kept 3 bases outside the gene matches. The CDR3 is 13 residues long. From germline, CDR1 is GTSNPN and CDR2 SVGIG (reference sequence). CDR3 coding DNA: TGTGCCTGGACAGGACAGGACTCCTACGAGCAGTACTTC. It is translated as CAWTGQDSYEQYF.

The chain recombines TRBV29-1 with TRBJ2-7; 7 bases agree with TRBD2. J was trimmed by 12 bases and V by 3 bases; bases with no gene match: 14. Germline V gives CDR1 SQVTM, CDR2 ANQGSEA. This CDR3 spans 13 amino acids. This CDR3 is CSVEIPPSGRGYF. The CDR3 region has the DNA TGCAGCGTTGAGATTCCCCCCTCAGGGAGGGGGTACTTC.

The chain couples TRBV2 to TRBJ2-7, with 8 nucleotides matching TRBD2. The CDR3 contains 14 residues. J was trimmed by 0 bases and V by 6 bases; bases with no gene match: 4. The germline CDR1 and CDR2 sequences are SNHLY and FYNNEI. The chain's CDR3 is CASRVGRASYEQYF. The CDR3 DNA reads as TGTGCCAGCAGGGTCGGGAGGGCCTCCTACGAGCAGTACTTC.

V is TRBV9 and J is TRBJ1-2; 7 bases are shared with TRBD1. The V segment lost 5 bases and the J segment 3 bases; nucleotides outside the gene matches: 4. In germline, CDR1 is SGDLS, CDR2 YYNGEE. This CDR3 is 13 amino acids long. The DNA for the CDR3 is TGTGCCAGCAGGGGGACAGATGACTATGGCTACACCTTC. Translated: CASRGTDDYGYTF.

This chain joins TRBV28 and TRBJ2-3; TRBD1 matches at 8 bases. The CDR3 totals 17 residues. The trim removed 6 bases at V and 2 bases at J, leaving 13 bases unmatched. Germline V gene lookup returns CDR1 MDHEN and CDR2 SYDVKM. The CDR3 spells CASREGQGLIYTDTQYF. CDR3 nucleotide sequence: TGTGCCAGCAGGGAAGGACAGGGCCTAATTTACACAGATACGCAGTATTTT.

J is TRBJ2-1 and V is TRBV5-4; the match to TRBD2 covers 12 bases. This CDR3 comprises 15 residues. Germline V lookup: CDR1 SGHNT, CDR2 YYREEE (reference sequence). V shed 4 bases and J 8 bases; nucleotides not matched to a gene: 7. CDR3 protein: CASSLTSGSAYEQFF. In DNA form, the CDR3 reads TGTGCCAGCAGCCTGACTAGCGGGAGTGCCTATGAGCAGTTCTTC. The full variable domain, in which reference TRBV5-4 and TRBJ2-1 provide the parts outside the CDR3, is ETGVTQSPTHLIKTRGQQVTLRCSSQSGHNTVSWYQQALGQGPQFIFQYYREEENGRGNFPPRFSGLQFPNYSSELNVNALELDDSALYLCASSLTSGSAYEQFFGPGTRLTVL.

This sequence joins TRBV6-5 and TRBJ2-1; 7 bases map to TRBD1. This CDR3 comprises 15 residues. In germline, CDR1 is MNHEY, CDR2 SVGAGI. V was pared by 2 bases and J by 5 bases, with 6 bases of the junction left unmatched. The CDR3 region is CASSYLGTADNEQFF. The CDR3 nucleotides read TGTGCCAGCAGTTACCTCGGGACAGCAGACAATGAGCAGTTCTTC.

CDR3 residues: CSVGQANYGYTF. As DNA, the CDR3 is TGCAGCGTTGGACAGGCTAACTATGGCTACACCTTC. The chain is built from TRBV29-1 and TRBJ1-2; TRBD1 might be the D (6 bases). Looked up from germline, CDR1 is SQVTM and CDR2 is ANQGSEA. The V gene lost 4 bases and the J gene lost 0 bases, with 6 bases spanning the gap. There are 12 residues in the CDR3.